Listed below are T cell receptor beta chains from one sample, sequenced in a study of blood T cell repertoires in COVID-19. Assay: immunoSEQ multiplex PCR; the TCRdb copy retains only in-frame clones and omits some. The repertoire holds fewer than 250,000 clones, with roughly 79% as singletons. Sequencing was performed on peripheral blood. The source is an elderly woman with acute or convalescent COVID-19. Both conserved end residues are part of each CDR3. Fields, in order: J gene, V gene, D gene, clone size, CDR3 DNA, CDR3 protein. The D gene is left open where the match is weak. Where a row states a size, it is once, few, many or the class of an expanded clone; other rows omit it.

J: TRBJ1-6; V: TRBV5-4; D: -; size: few; DNA: TGTGCCAGCAGCTTGGTGGGCGTTTTGGATTCACCCCTCCACTTT; CDR3: CASSLVGVLDSPLHF
J: TRBJ1-5; V: TRBV11-2; D: TRBD1; size: -; DNA: TGTGCCAGCAGCGTCACAGGGGGTCAGCCCCAGCATTTT; CDR3: CASSVTGGQPQHF
J: TRBJ1-2; V: TRBV6-5; D: -; size: -; DNA: TGTGCCAGCAGTTACTCGCCAGGGCTTTACTATGGCTACACCTTC; CDR3: CASSYSPGLYYGYTF
J: TRBJ2-1; V: TRBV18; D: TRBD2; size: -; DNA: TGTGCCAGCTCACCCTGGCCTAGCGGGAGGAACGGATACAATGAGCAGTTCTTC; CDR3: CASSPWPSGRNGYNEQFF
J: TRBJ2-2; V: TRBV24-1; D: TRBD1; size: -; DNA: TGTGCCACCAGTGATTCCCCCGGACAGGGCTTGAACACCGGGGAGCTGTTTTTT; CDR3: CATSDSPGQGLNTGELFF
J: TRBJ2-7; V: TRBV19; D: -; size: -; DNA: TGTGCCAGTAGTACCAGACAACAGGCCTCCTACGAGCAGTACTTC; CDR3: CASSTRQQASYEQYF
J: TRBJ2-5; V: TRBV5-5; D: -; size: -; DNA: TGTGCCAGCAGCTTCACGGGAGAGACCCAGTACTTC; CDR3: CASSFTGETQYF
J: TRBJ1-1; V: TRBV27; D: -; size: -; DNA: TGTGCCAGCAGCCGCTATCGCGGGGTTGCTCAGAACACTGAAGCTTTCTTT; CDR3: CASSRYRGVAQNTEAFF
J: TRBJ1-6; V: TRBV6-5; D: TRBD1; size: -; DNA: TGTGCCAGCAGTTACACTACAGGGGAGGATTCACCCCTCCACTTT; CDR3: CASSYTTGEDSPLHF
J: TRBJ1-6; V: TRBV27; D: TRBD1; size: once; DNA: TGTGCCAGCAGTCCGGGGGACAGGGATCACTCACCCCTCCACTTT; CDR3: CASSPGDRDHSPLHF
J: TRBJ1-1; V: TRBV28; D: TRBD1; size: -; DNA: TGTGCCAGCAGTTTAGTTGGACAGGGCCCTGAAGCTTTCTTT; CDR3: CASSLVGQGPEAFF
J: TRBJ2-3; V: TRBV4-2; D: TRBD2; size: -; DNA: TGTGCCAGCAGCCAAGTTTGGCCTAGCGGGAGTTCAGATACGCAGTATTTT; CDR3: CASSQVWPSGSSDTQYF
J: TRBJ1-2; V: TRBV6-2/TRBV6-3; D: -; size: -; DNA: TGTGCCAGCAGTTACTCGGGACTCTACGGGGGCTATGGCTACACCTTC; CDR3: CASSYSGLYGGYGYTF
J: TRBJ2-6; V: TRBV11-2; D: TRBD2; size: -; DNA: TGTGCCAGCAGCCCTCGACTAGCGGGAGCCTCTGGGGCCAACGTCCTGACTTTC; CDR3: CASSPRLAGASGANVLTF
J: TRBJ2-1; V: TRBV7-7; D: TRBD2; size: -; DNA: TGTGCTAGCAGCGGCGGACTAGCGGGAGGGGGCAATGAGCAGTTCTTC; CDR3: CASSGGLAGGGNEQFF
J: TRBJ2-2; V: TRBV11-3; D: TRBD2; size: few; DNA: TGTGCCAGCAGCTTCGGGACTAGCGGGGCGGGTGGGGAGCTGTTTTTT; CDR3: CASSFGTSGAGGELFF
J: TRBJ1-1; V: TRBV6-6; D: -; size: -; DNA: TGTGCCAGCAGTTACGACGGGGGGGATGAAGCTTTCTTT; CDR3: CASSYDGGDEAFF
J: TRBJ1-1; V: TRBV14; D: TRBD1; size: -; DNA: TGTGCCAGCAGCCAAGGTCCCAGGGGGCTCACTGAAGCTTTCTTT; CDR3: CASSQGPRGLTEAFF
J: TRBJ2-7; V: TRBV5-4; D: -; size: -; DNA: TGTGCCAGCAGCCCCCCGGGACTTCCTGTCTCCGAGCAGTACTTC; CDR3: CASSPPGLPVSEQYF
J: TRBJ2-1; V: TRBV5-1; D: -; size: -; DNA: TGCGCCAGCAGCATCGGACCCCGGTCGGGGAACAATGAGCAGTTCTTC; CDR3: CASSIGPRSGNNEQFF
J: TRBJ2-3; V: TRBV24-1; D: TRBD2; size: once; DNA: TGTGCCACCAGTGATTTTGGGACTAGCGGGACAGATACGCAGTATTTT; CDR3: CATSDFGTSGTDTQYF
J: TRBJ2-2; V: TRBV24-1; D: TRBD2; size: -; DNA: TGTGCCACCAGTGATCCCGGGACTAGCGGAAACACCGGGGAGCTGTTTTTT; CDR3: CATSDPGTSGNTGELFF
J: TRBJ2-7; V: TRBV19; D: TRBD1; size: few; DNA: TGTGCCAGTAGCACAGACAGGGGCAATGACGAGCAGTACTTC; CDR3: CASSTDRGNDEQYF
J: TRBJ2-3; V: TRBV14; D: TRBD2; size: -; DNA: TGTGCCAGCAGCAAGGGACTAGCGGGAGGTACGCAGTATTTT; CDR3: CASSKGLAGGTQYF
J: TRBJ2-2; V: TRBV10-3; D: -; size: few; DNA: TGTGCCATCAGTCACTCCCCGACAGGGGAGGGAGGCGGGGAGCTGTTTTTT; CDR3: CAISHSPTGEGGGELFF
J: TRBJ1-3; V: TRBV18; D: -; size: -; DNA: TGTGCCAGCTCACAGGACAGCTCTGGAAACACCATATATTTT; CDR3: CASSQDSSGNTIYF
J: TRBJ2-1; V: TRBV6-1; D: -; size: -; DNA: TGTGCCAGCAGTGAAGCACAGGGAATGGAGAATGAGCAGTTCTTC; CDR3: CASSEAQGMENEQFF
J: TRBJ2-2; V: TRBV7-3; D: -; size: -; DNA: TGTGCCAGCACTATGACGGGGTTAACCGGGGAGCTGTTTTTT; CDR3: CASTMTGLTGELFF